The 7 T cell receptor beta chains below come from one sample, sequenced in a study of CD8+CD57+ T cells in acquired aplastic anemia. According to the study, genomic DNA was the template for TCR beta VDJ and CDR3 profiling. MiXCR, applied by TCRdb to the reads, yields one record per CDR3 protein. The table records about 210,000 distinct CDR3 sequences, approximately 60% of them present only once. The source material was sorted CD4+, CD8+, or CD8+CD57+ T cells (not recorded which) from PBMCs. Receptor source: a human donor in good health.

This chain links TRBV7-9 with TRBJ2-2; D is uncertain. CDR1 SEHNR and CDR2 FQNEAQ come from the germline V gene (reference sequence). The CDR3 extends over 15 amino acids. V was cut by 4 bases and J by 0 bases, with 9 bases left in between. CDR3 sequence (DNA): TGTGCCAGCAGCTCGGACGGATCGAACACCGGGGAGCTGTTTTTT. Protein product: CASSSDGSNTGELFF.

The V call is TRBV4-1, the J call TRBJ2-7, with 7 bases identical to TRBD1. This CDR3 is built from 14 residues. J was trimmed by 2 bases and V by 3 bases; bases with no gene match: 4. The V gene's germline CDR1 is MGHRA and CDR2 YSYEKL. This chain's CDR3 is CASSHPGQTYEQYF. CDR3 DNA sequence: TGCGCCAGCAGCCACCCGGGACAGACCTACGAGCAGTACTTC.

Concerning this clonotype itself: An end of the junction differs from the germline gene, which may be a read error. The J gene is TRBJ1-1, the V gene TRBV10-2; TRBD1 agrees at 7 bases. Germline V gives CDR1 WSHSY, CDR2 SAAADI. There are 13 residues in the CDR3. CDR3 coding DNA: TGCGCCAGCAGTTTCTTACAGGGGACTGAAGCTCTCTTT. Protein sequence: CASSFLQGTEALF.

At least ten counts were recorded for this clonotype. The V call is TRBV19, the J call TRBJ1-1; D possibly corresponds to TRBD1 (6 bases). The CDR3 extends over 16 amino acids. V lost 2 bases and J 6 bases, leaving 19 bases between the germline ends. The germline V gene has CDR1 LNHDA and CDR2 SQIVND (reference sequence). This CDR3 reads CASSIMGGQRNSEAFF. Written as DNA, the CDR3 is TGTGCCAGTAGTATAATGGGGGGACAACGGAATTCTGAAGCTTTCTTT.

The chain links TRBV20-1 to TRBJ2-3; 14 nucleotides align to TRBD2. The CDR3 is 18 amino acids. Germline-derived CDR1 and CDR2 are DFQATT and SNEGSKA (reference sequence). V lost 5 bases, J lost 3 bases, and 13 bases stayed unmatched. The CDR3 DNA is TGCAGTGCTCCTGGGACTAGCGGGAGTGGAGGAGGTACAGATACGCAGTATTTT. Residues: CSAPGTSGSGGGTDTQYF.

This chain links TRBV10-2 with TRBJ1-2; 7 nucleotides agree with TRBD1. CDR1 and CDR2 from the germline V gene are WSHSY and SAAADI. The CDR3 contains 15 residues. With 4 bases clipped from V and 10 bases from J, the junction kept 15 bases outside the gene matches. The CDR3 DNA is TGCGCCAGCAGTGTGGGGGACAGAGGACTTGAAGTCTACACCTTC. Protein: CASSVGDRGLEVYTF.

This chain links TRBV20-1 with TRBJ2-7; TRBD2 agrees at 11 bases. CDR3 size: 13 residues. V gave up 6 bases and J gave up 2 bases; unmatched junction bases: 3. CDR1 is DFQATT, CDR2 SNEGSKA, per germline (reference sequence). For the CDR3, the DNA is TGCAGTGCCCCGACTAGCGGGACCTACGAGCAGTACTTC. It specifies CSAPTSGTYEQYF.